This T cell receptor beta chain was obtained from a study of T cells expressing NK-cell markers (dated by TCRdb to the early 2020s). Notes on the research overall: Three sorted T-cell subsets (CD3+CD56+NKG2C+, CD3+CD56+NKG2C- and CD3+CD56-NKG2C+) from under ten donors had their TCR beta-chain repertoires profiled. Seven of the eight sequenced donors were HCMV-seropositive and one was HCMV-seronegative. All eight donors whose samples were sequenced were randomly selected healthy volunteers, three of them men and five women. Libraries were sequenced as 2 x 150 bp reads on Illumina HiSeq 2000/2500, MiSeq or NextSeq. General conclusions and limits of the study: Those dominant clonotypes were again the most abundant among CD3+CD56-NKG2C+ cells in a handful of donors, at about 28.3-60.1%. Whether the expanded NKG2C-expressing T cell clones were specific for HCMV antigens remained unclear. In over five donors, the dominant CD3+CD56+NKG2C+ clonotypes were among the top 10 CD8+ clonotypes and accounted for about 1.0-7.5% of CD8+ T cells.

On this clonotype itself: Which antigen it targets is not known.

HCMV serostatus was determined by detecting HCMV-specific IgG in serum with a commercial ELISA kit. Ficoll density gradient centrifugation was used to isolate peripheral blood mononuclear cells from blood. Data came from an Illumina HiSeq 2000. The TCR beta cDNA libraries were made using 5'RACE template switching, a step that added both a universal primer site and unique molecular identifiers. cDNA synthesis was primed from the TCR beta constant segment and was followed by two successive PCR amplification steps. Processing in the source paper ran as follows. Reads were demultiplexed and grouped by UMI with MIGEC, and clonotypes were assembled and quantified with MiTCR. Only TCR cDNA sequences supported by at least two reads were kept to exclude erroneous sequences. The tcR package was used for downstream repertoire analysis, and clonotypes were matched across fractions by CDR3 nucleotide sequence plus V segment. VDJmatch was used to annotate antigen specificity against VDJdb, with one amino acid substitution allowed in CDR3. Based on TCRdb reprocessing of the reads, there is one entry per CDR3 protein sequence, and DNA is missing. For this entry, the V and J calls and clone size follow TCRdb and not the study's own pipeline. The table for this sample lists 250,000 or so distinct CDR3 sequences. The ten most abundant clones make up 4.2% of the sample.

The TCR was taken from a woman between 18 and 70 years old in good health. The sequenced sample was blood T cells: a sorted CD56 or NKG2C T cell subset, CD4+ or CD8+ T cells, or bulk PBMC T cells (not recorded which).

The CDR3 protein sequence reads: CASSSTESTDTQYF. Recombination connected TRBV5-1 to TRBJ2-3; with no DNA, the TCRdb D assignment of TRBD1 cannot be verified. CDR1 and CDR2 were assigned from the germline V gene as SGHRS and YFSETQ. Counted from cysteine to phenylalanine, this CDR3 has 14 amino acids. No DNA is given. Supplemented by the reference TRBV5-1 and TRBJ2-3 proteins around the CDR3, the complete variable domain is KAGVTQTPRYLIKTRGQQVTLSCSPISGHRSVSWYQQTPGQGLQFLFEYFSETQRNKGNFPGRFSGRQFSNSRSEMNVSTLELGDSALYLCASSSTESTDTQYFGPGTRLTVL.